This T cell receptor beta chain was recorded in a study of blood T cell repertoires in COVID-19 (dated by TCRdb to about 2020). In the study overall: Samples from collaborators originated in the United States, Italy and Spain and spanned both the acute and convalescent phases of COVID-19. The prospective study material was composed of cDNA or gDNA derived from T cells, B-cell-depleted T cells, or PBMCs. Deeply sampled blood TCRbeta repertoires from subjects exposed to, actively infected with, or recovered from COVID-19 were included in the dataset. The repertoires were released in a freely available public database intended as a resource for research on the immune response to SARS-CoV-2. Samples came from the ongoing ImmuneRACE study (first 160 participants) plus 1,254 subjects from 6 global collaborators. A de-identified subject ID, COVID-19 status, age in years and sex were almost always included in the sample metadata. HLA class I and class II types, where available, came from metadata supplied by the sample provider rather than from assay-based typing. Overall study outcomes, separate from this receptor: How much clinical and demographic metadata was included differed by source and by participant, and the metadata was provided uncurated.

The CDR3, cysteine through phenylalanine, is 12 amino acids long. Here the CDR3 DNA is all that survives: 36 bases in frame from base 1. As encoded in the germline V gene, CDR1 is MNHEY while CDR2 is SVGAGI. At the junction V is shortened by 6 bases and J by 0 bases, with 3 bases in between. About this clone: It lacks a known antigen. Base qualities are not recorded, but no much larger clone differs from it by a single base.

TCRbeta CDR3 regions were amplified from genomic DNA using the immunoSEQ Assay, a bias-controlled multiplex PCR. The authors' pipeline ran thus. The number of nucleated cells in each sample was estimated by amplification of reference gene primers within the assay. To quantify the absolute abundance of each unique TCRbeta CDR3 rearrangement, sequence reads were collapsed and filtered. For each sample, productive Simpson clonality was calculated by taking the square root of Simpson's diversity index across productive rearrangements. This is the immuneACCESS table as TCRdb keeps it, with only in-frame sequences that have V and J called. A part of the clones is gone; compared with another copy, unresolved V genes explain less than half, and the rest is unexplained. V, J and clone size derive from that table, while D and trimming were established from the DNA sequence. For this sample the table gives approximately 290,000 clones, of which over 75% were detected only once. Jointly, the top ten make up approximately 4% of the sample.

Participants in the prospective study were enrolled through a virtual design, were aged about 18 to 90 years, and lived in approximately 25 United States geographic areas. To assign participants to cohorts, the prospective study relied on clinical history that participants themselves reported in a screening survey and a study questionnaire. Recovered participants in ImmuneRACE Cohort 3 were defined by two consecutive negative NP/OP PCR tests, clearance by a healthcare professional, or resolution of symptoms. Each participant in the prospective study had whole blood, serum and a nasopharyngeal or oropharyngeal swab collected by mobile phlebotomists. Additional blood draws and questionnaires over an approximately 2-month period could optionally be provided by prospective study participants. Prospective study blood samples were shipped either frozen or at room temperature before DNA extraction.

This receptor chain uses TRBV6-5 and TRBJ1-3; the D segment cannot be called with confidence. The origin of this receptor is a young woman who had recovered from COVID-19. What was sequenced was PBMCs or T cells enriched from blood (not recorded which). CDR3 reads: CASRASGNTIYF. Here is the DNA: TGTGCCAGCAGGGCCTCTGGAAACACCATATATTTT.